One and the same sample provided the 13 T cell receptor beta chains below, sequenced in a study of shared clonotypes between healthy human individuals. Clones were read by immunoSEQ multiplex PCR, and TCRdb kept only the in-frame ones, dropping some. The table has 1.6 million or so clones, roughly 97% seen once; the top ten hold approximately 1%. Sequenced input: naive CD4+ T cells sorted from blood. Subset given: CD45RA+ positively selected. Every receptor here comes from a man younger than 45 in good health.

This chain joins TRBV7-2 and TRBJ2-2; weak D call: TRBD2 (6 bases). CDR3 size: 15 residues. Looked up from germline, CDR1 is SGHTA and CDR2 is FQGNSA. The germline V and J ends were trimmed by 6 bases and 0 bases, with 11 bases remaining between them. The CDR3 nucleotides read TGTGCCAGCAGTAGGGGAGGCTCGAACACCGGGGAGCTGTTTTTT. Translating gives CASSRGGSNTGELFF.

This clone occurred once. V and J are TRBV7-6 and TRBJ2-1; TRBD2 is a possible D gene (7 bases). Between the trimmed V and J ends, which lost 5 bases and 0 bases, there was a span of 14 bases. There are 16 residues in the CDR3. Per germline, CDR1 SGHVS and CDR2 FNYEAQ. The CDR3, as DNA: TGTGCCAGCAGCAGGGGGGGGCCTAGCTCCTACAATGAGCAGTTCTTC. As protein: CASSRGGPSSYNEQFF.

Details on this clone: Other nucleotide sequences in the sample specify the same CDR3. The rearrangement links TRBV9 to TRBJ2-7; D is unresolved. Germline V lookup: CDR1 SGDLS, CDR2 YYNGEE. This CDR3 has 14 amino acids. V dropped 4 bases and J dropped 5 bases, with 16 bases sitting between them. The CDR3 here is CASSTMWEGDEQYF. The DNA of the CDR3 is TGTGCCAGCAGCACCATGTGGGAAGGAGACGAGCAGTACTTC.

The rearrangement links TRBV11-2 to TRBJ2-7; D not resolved. CDR1 and CDR2 (germline): SGHAT, FQNNGV. The CDR3 totals 13 residues. V was cut by 5 bases and J by 6 bases, with 14 bases left in between. CDR3 protein: CASSIPGQVEQYF. DNA for the CDR3: TGTGCCAGCAGCATCCCGGGTCAAGTCGAGCAGTACTTC.

This chain links TRBV5-4 with TRBJ1-2, with D tentatively TRBD1 (6 bases). Looked up from germline, CDR1 is SGHNT and CDR2 is YYREEE (reference sequence). V lost 2 bases, J lost 7 bases, and 15 bases lay in between. This CDR3 contains 14 residues. The CDR3 loop is CASSFKDRSLGYTF. The CDR3 region has the DNA TGTGCCAGCAGCTTTAAGGACAGATCACTTGGCTACACCTTC.

V and J are TRBV18 and TRBJ2-7; 7 nucleotides match TRBD1. In germline, CDR1 is KGHSH, CDR2 LQKENI. The CDR3 is made up of 13 amino acids. J gave up 9 bases and V 3 bases, and 8 bases lay outside the gene matches. Written as DNA, the CDR3 is TGTGCCAGCTCACCGACGACAGGGTCGGGGCAGTACTTC. It encodes CASSPTTGSGQYF.

The rearrangement joins TRBV5-4 to TRBJ2-2; TRBD2 matches at 11 bases. J was trimmed by 7 bases and V by 0 bases; bases with no gene match: 8. CDR1 and CDR2 (germline): SGHNT, YYREEE (reference sequence). This CDR3 comprises 17 residues. In nucleotides, the CDR3 is TGTGCCAGCAGCTTGGCCATGACTAGCGGGACGGTCGGGGAGCTGTTTTTT. Translated: CASSLAMTSGTVGELFF.

This clone appeared a single time. This chain joins TRBV6-4 and TRBJ2-1; TRBD2 matches 7 bases. The junction had 12 bases not matched to a gene; V was cut back by 8 bases and J by 8 bases. The germline CDR1 and CDR2 sequences are MRHNA and SNTAGT. The CDR3 sequence is 14 residues long. CDR3 residues: CASRTSAFNHEQFF. DNA of the CDR3: TGTGCCAGCCGTACTAGCGCTTTTAACCATGAGCAGTTCTTC.

This rearrangement joins TRBV9 to TRBJ2-3, with D perhaps TRBD1 (6 bases). Trimming cost V 1 base and J 0 bases, with 12 bases left between them. This CDR3 has 16 residues. Germline V lookup: CDR1 SGDLS, CDR2 YYNGEE. CDR3 protein: CASSVSTRGSTDTQYF. The CDR3 DNA reads TGTGCCAGCAGCGTATCAACCAGGGGTAGCACAGATACGCAGTATTTT.

This clone appeared a few times. The gene calls are TRBV5-1 and TRBJ2-2; 10 bases align to TRBD1. Germline assignment: CDR1 SGHRS and CDR2 YFSETQ. The J segment lost 4 bases and the V segment lost 6 bases, leaving 3 bases of the junction unmatched. The CDR3 runs to 14 residues. The chain's CDR3 is CASNRDRGTGELFF. CDR3 nucleotides: TGCGCCAGCAACCGGGACAGGGGCACCGGGGAGCTGTTTTTT.

V and J are TRBV15 and TRBJ2-5; TRBD2 agrees at 11 bases. The CDR3 sequence is 17 residues long. V shed 0 bases, J shed 4 bases, and the junction held 7 bases outside the gene matches. CDR1 and CDR2 from the germline V gene are LNHNV and YYDKDF (reference sequence). In DNA, the CDR3 is TGTGCCACCAGCAGAGATGGGCTAGCGGGAGGACTAGAGACCCAGTACTTC. It translates to CATSRDGLAGGLETQYF.

The chain carries TRBV6-4 and TRBJ1-5; D uncertain. The CDR3 covers 13 residues. V was cut by 3 bases and J by 6 bases, with 9 bases left in between. Germline loops: CDR1 MRHNA, CDR2 SNTAGT. DNA for the CDR3: TGTGCCAGCAGTGAGTTTCAGAGTCAGCCCCAGCATTTT. It specifies CASSEFQSQPQHF.

The V gene is TRBV10-1, the J gene TRBJ1-1; no firm D call. CDR3 length equals 14 residues. V was trimmed by 6 bases and J by 1 base, leaving 12 bases between them. The germline V gene encodes CDR1 WNHNN and CDR2 SYGVQD (reference sequence). CDR3 nucleotides: TGCGCCAGCAGCGGCGTGCGGGGGAACACTGAAGCTTTCTTT. This gives the protein CASSGVRGNTEAFF.